Included here is one TCR beta chain sequence, with context. This may stem from a read error, because a much larger clone lies one nucleotide away. The sample originates from a study of T cells in Graves' hyperthyroidism and ophthalmopathy. The investigators amplified TCR beta CDR3 regions from RNA transcripts. The TCR CDR3 first-round RT-PCR relied on the HTBI primer set. TCRdb called the multiplex PCR reads again in MiXCR, with one record for every CDR3 protein. The sample lists approximately 520,000 distinct CDR3 sequences; around 24% were seen once. The CDR3 is 12 residues long. The germline gives CDR1 SGHTA, CDR2 FQGNSA.

Sequenced sample: blood. V is TRBV7-2 and J is TRBJ2-1, with a possible D match to TRBD1 (6 bases). The sequence derives from a woman aged 25 to 39 with Graves' ophthalmopathy. CDR3 bases: TGTGCCATCAGCTTAACAGGGTTTGAGCAGTTCTTC. It codes for CAISLTGFEQFF.